A selection of T cell receptor beta chains follows, all from one sample in a study of T cells after posttransplantation cyclophosphamide. Libraries were prepared by immunoSEQ multiplex PCR; TCRdb keeps only in-frame clonotypes and omits some of them. This table holds fewer than 12,000 clones, roughly 80% found once. The sample consisted of PBMCs, taken after allogeneic stem cell transplant with posttransplant cyclophosphamide. Every receptor here comes from a female patient aged 50 to 60 who received an allogeneic stem cell transplant from a related donor, was CMV-positive, and had no GVHD. The graft donor may have given rise to some T cells. CDR3s include the opening cysteine and the closing phenylalanine or tryptophan. The D gene is left open where the match is weak. Clone sizes are given selectively: once, few, many, or a class where the clone is expanded.

j_call: TRBJ2-7
clone_size: few
d_call: TRBD2
v_call: TRBV7-2
cdr3_nt: TGTGCCAGCAGCTTAGGACTAGCGGGGGAGCAGTACTTC
cdr3_aa: CASSLGLAGEQYF

j_call: TRBJ1-3
clone_size: .
d_call: TRBD1
v_call: TRBV30
cdr3_nt: TGTGCCTGGAGACTACAGGGGGCCGGAAACACCATATATTTT
cdr3_aa: CAWRLQGAGNTIYF

j_call: TRBJ2-5
clone_size: .
d_call: TRBD1
v_call: TRBV29-1
cdr3_nt: TGCAGCGTTCGACGGACAGGGCTAGAGACCCAGTACTTC
cdr3_aa: CSVRRTGLETQYF

j_call: TRBJ2-3
clone_size: once
d_call: .
v_call: TRBV5-1
cdr3_nt: TGCGCCAGCAGCTCTGACAAGTCCACAGATACGCAGTATTTT
cdr3_aa: CASSSDKSTDTQYF

j_call: TRBJ1-1
clone_size: .
d_call: .
v_call: TRBV7-2
cdr3_nt: TGTGCCAGCAGCTTAGAGGGACACCGGAACACTGAAGCTTTCTTT
cdr3_aa: CASSLEGHRNTEAFF

j_call: TRBJ1-4
clone_size: .
d_call: TRBD1
v_call: TRBV2
cdr3_nt: TGTGCCAGCAGTCCTCGACAGGGACTCTTGCCCTATGAAAAACTGTTTTTT
cdr3_aa: CASSPRQGLLPYEKLFF

j_call: TRBJ2-1
clone_size: .
d_call: .
v_call: TRBV5-1
cdr3_nt: TGCGCCAGCAACTTAGATGGGCCATCATATTACAATGAGCAGTTCTTC
cdr3_aa: CASNLDGPSYYNEQFF

j_call: TRBJ2-7
clone_size: .
d_call: TRBD2
v_call: TRBV5-1
cdr3_nt: TGCGCCAGCAGCCCGACTAGCGGGGACTACGAGCAGTACTTC
cdr3_aa: CASSPTSGDYEQYF

j_call: TRBJ2-3
clone_size: few
d_call: .
v_call: TRBV2
cdr3_nt: TGTGCCAGCCAAGACGACGCGGGGAGCACAGATACGCAGTATTTT
cdr3_aa: CASQDDAGSTDTQYF

j_call: TRBJ1-1
clone_size: .
d_call: .
v_call: TRBV11-2
cdr3_nt: TGTGCCAGCAGCTTTTCAGGGTTTGGGACTGAAGCTTTCTTT
cdr3_aa: CASSFSGFGTEAFF

j_call: TRBJ1-4
clone_size: .
d_call: .
v_call: TRBV5-6
cdr3_nt: TGTGCCAGCAGCGAATGGGGAGTAGGTGAAAAACTGTTTTTT
cdr3_aa: CASSEWGVGEKLFF

j_call: TRBJ2-1
clone_size: .
d_call: TRBD2
v_call: TRBV5-1
cdr3_nt: TGCGCCAGCAGCTGGAACAGCGGGGTCAATGAGCAGTTCTTC
cdr3_aa: CASSWNSGVNEQFF

j_call: TRBJ1-4
clone_size: .
d_call: .
v_call: TRBV14
cdr3_nt: TGTGCCAGCAGCCAAGAAATGGAGGGAGAACTGTTTTTT
cdr3_aa: CASSQEMEGELFF

j_call: TRBJ2-7
clone_size: .
d_call: .
v_call: TRBV6-1
cdr3_nt: TGTGCCAGCAGTGGGGGGACTGAGAGGGATGACGAGCAGTACTTC
cdr3_aa: CASSGGTERDDEQYF

j_call: TRBJ1-6
clone_size: .
d_call: TRBD1
v_call: TRBV6-1
cdr3_nt: TGTGCCAGCAGGAGGGACAGTCAGAATTCACCCCTCCACTTT
cdr3_aa: CASRRDSQNSPLHF

j_call: TRBJ1-5
clone_size: .
d_call: .
v_call: TRBV6-6
cdr3_nt: TGTGCCAGCAGCGGCAATCAGCCCCAGCATTTT
cdr3_aa: CASSGNQPQHF

j_call: TRBJ1-6
clone_size: .
d_call: .
v_call: TRBV30
cdr3_nt: TGTGCCTGGACTTCCGGGTTCAATTCACCCCTCCACTTT
cdr3_aa: CAWTSGFNSPLHF

j_call: TRBJ2-5
clone_size: few
d_call: TRBD2
v_call: TRBV2
cdr3_nt: TGTGCCAGCAGTGAAATGAGGGCTAGCGGGGGGGCGAGAGAGACCCAGTACTTC
cdr3_aa: CASSEMRASGGARETQYF

j_call: TRBJ2-5
clone_size: .
d_call: .
v_call: TRBV15
cdr3_nt: TGTGCCACCAGCAGAGACCGTCCCAGGGTCCAAGAGACCCAGTACTTC
cdr3_aa: CATSRDRPRVQETQYF

j_call: TRBJ1-4
clone_size: few
d_call: .
v_call: TRBV7-2
cdr3_nt: TGTGCCAGCAGCGCGGAATCCCGGATTAATGAAAAACTGTTTTTT
cdr3_aa: CASSAESRINEKLFF

j_call: TRBJ1-6
clone_size: .
d_call: .
v_call: TRBV18
cdr3_nt: TGTGCCAGCTCACCGGTTTCAGTTGTTTCACCCCTCCACTTT
cdr3_aa: CASSPVSVVSPLHF

j_call: TRBJ2-2
clone_size: once
d_call: .
v_call: TRBV5-6
cdr3_nt: TGTGCCAGCAGCTTTAATGGGGCCGCGAACACCGGGGAGCTGTTTTTT
cdr3_aa: CASSFNGAANTGELFF

j_call: TRBJ1-2
clone_size: .
d_call: TRBD1
v_call: TRBV6-5
cdr3_nt: TGTGCCAGCACCCAGGACAGGGGCCTCTATGGCTACACCTTC
cdr3_aa: CASTQDRGLYGYTF

j_call: TRBJ1-5
clone_size: .
d_call: TRBD1
v_call: TRBV4-2
cdr3_nt: TGTGCCAGCAGCCAAGTGGACAGGGACAATCAGCCCCAGCATTTT
cdr3_aa: CASSQVDRDNQPQHF

j_call: TRBJ2-5
clone_size: .
d_call: TRBD2
v_call: TRBV7-2
cdr3_nt: TGTGCCAGCACCCTCGGGGGGGCGAGCCAAGAGACCCAGTACTTC
cdr3_aa: CASTLGGASQETQYF

j_call: TRBJ2-3
clone_size: .
d_call: TRBD1
v_call: TRBV19
cdr3_nt: TGTGCCAGTAGTAACCCCACAGGGGGCGCGGAAGATACGCAGTATTTT
cdr3_aa: CASSNPTGGAEDTQYF

j_call: TRBJ1-6
clone_size: .
d_call: .
v_call: TRBV28
cdr3_nt: TGTGCCAGCAGTTTATTTTGGGCGAACTATAATTCACCCCTCCACTTT
cdr3_aa: CASSLFWANYNSPLHF

j_call: TRBJ1-1
clone_size: .
d_call: TRBD1
v_call: TRBV5-3
cdr3_nt: TGTGCCAGCAGCTTATGGACAGGGGGTGTCACTGAAGCTTTCTTT
cdr3_aa: CASSLWTGGVTEAFF

j_call: TRBJ2-2
clone_size: .
d_call: .
v_call: TRBV15
cdr3_nt: TGTGCCACCAGCAGAGGGACATCAGGCGGGGAGCTGTTTTTT
cdr3_aa: CATSRGTSGGELFF

j_call: TRBJ2-3
clone_size: .
d_call: TRBD1
v_call: TRBV29-1
cdr3_nt: TGCAGCGTCGGGGGACAGGGCGAGACCACAGATACGCAGTATTTT
cdr3_aa: CSVGGQGETTDTQYF

j_call: TRBJ1-4
clone_size: .
d_call: .
v_call: TRBV6-5
cdr3_nt: TGTGCCAGCAGTTTCGACAGGAGAGGAGAAAAACTGTTTTTT
cdr3_aa: CASSFDRRGEKLFF